This entry lists 27 T cell receptor beta chains sequenced from one sample in a study of T cell repertoires in cytomegalovirus infection. TCRdb recomputed calls from the reads with MiXCR, one row per CDR3 protein. The data hold about 360,000 distinct CDR3 sequences, with around 18% observed a single time. The sequencing sample was made of PBMCs. These receptors were collected from a human donor in good health (CMV status not recorded). Some clones in this sample may be carry-over from other donors' samples.

The chain employs TRBV7-7 and TRBJ2-5; 9 bases agree with TRBD1. Germline V gives CDR1 SSHAT, CDR2 FNYEAQ (reference sequence). V shed 3 bases, J shed 4 bases, and the junction held 12 bases outside the gene matches. This CDR3 has 17 residues. The CDR3 sequence: CASSLGLTGGVGETQYF. CDR3 bases: TGTGCCAGCAGCTTGGGTTTGACAGGGGGTGTGGGAGAGACCCAGTACTTC.

This clonotype came up many times. V is TRBV7-8 and J is TRBJ1-4, with TRBD1 as a possible D gene (5 bases). The V gene's germline CDR1 is SGHVS and CDR2 FQNEAQ. V gave up 2 bases and J gave up 3 bases, with 13 bases separating them. The CDR3 is 16 residues long. The CDR3 DNA sequence: TGTGCCAGCAGCTTATGGGGGAAGTCGGCTAATGAAAAACTGTTTTTT. Protein sequence: CASSLWGKSANEKLFF.

This clonotype has only a few counts. The CDR3 DNA sequence: TGTGCCAGCAGTATCGGACTAGCGGGACAGGTCGAGCAGTACTTC. Translating gives CASSIGLAGQVEQYF. The chain is built from TRBV6-2 or TRBV6-3 and TRBJ2-7; 12 nucleotides line up with TRBD2. Trimming took 5 bases from V and 6 from J; bases not matched to a gene: 8. This CDR3 contains 15 residues. Germline CDR1 and CDR2: MNHEY and SVGEGT.

V usage is TRBV18 and J usage is TRBJ1-4; TRBD1 might be the D (5 bases). V was clipped by 2 bases and J by 7 bases, with 14 bases between them. Germline V gives CDR1 KGHSH, CDR2 LQKENI. The CDR3 consists of 15 residues. Here the CDR3 DNA reads TGTGCCAGCTCACCAATCGGACAAGGGCGTGAAAAACTGTTTTTT. It encodes CASSPIGQGREKLFF. Based on the CDR3 plus reference TRBV18 and TRBJ1-4, the full variable domain is NAGVMQNPRHLVRRRGQEARLRCSPMKGHSHVYWYRQLPEEGLKFMVYLQKENIIDESGMPKERFSAEFPKEGPSILRIQQVVRGDSAAYFCASSPIGQGREKLFFGSGTQLSVL.

This chain uses TRBV7-6 with TRBJ2-5, with 11 bases identical to TRBD2. CDR1 and CDR2 (germline): SGHVS, FNYEAQ. This CDR3 has 17 residues. V dropped 1 base and J dropped 2; count of bases not matched to a gene: 6. This chain's CDR3 is CASSLVTSGSVQETQYF. As DNA, the CDR3 is TGTGCCAGCAGCTTAGTCACTAGCGGGAGTGTGCAAGAGACCCAGTACTTC. Based on the CDR3 plus reference TRBV7-6 and TRBJ2-5, the full variable domain is GAGVSQSPRYKVTKRGQDVALRCDPISGHVSLYWYRQALGQGPEFLTYFNYEAQQDKSGLPNDRFSAERPEGSISTLTIQRTEQRDSAMYRCASSLVTSGSVQETQYFGPGTRLLVL.

This clonotype was detected many times. This chain joins TRBV29-1 and TRBJ2-7, with unresolved D. This CDR3 has 11 amino acids. The germline V gene has CDR1 SQVTM and CDR2 ANQGSEA. V was cut by 4 bases and J by 5 bases, with 9 bases left in between. CDR3 amino acids: CSVAVSDEQYF. The CDR3 DNA sequence: TGCAGCGTTGCCGTAAGTGACGAGCAGTACTTC.

This clonotype has more than one count but fewer than ten. The rearrangement joins TRBV18 to TRBJ2-2, with TRBD2 identical over 7 bases. Losses at the gene ends were 0 bases for V and 2 bases for J; bases not matched to a gene: 12. CDR1 KGHSH and CDR2 LQKENI come from the germline V gene. The CDR3 runs 19 residues. CDR3 region: CASSPPIPPGLLNTGELFF. Written as DNA, the CDR3 is TGTGCCAGCTCACCACCGATTCCCCCGGGACTACTAAACACCGGGGAGCTGTTTTTT.

The rearrangement links TRBV4-2 to TRBJ1-5, with 7 nucleotides matching TRBD1. Looked up from germline, CDR1 is LGHNA and CDR2 is YNFKEQ. The CDR3 is 16 residues long. Trimming took 1 base from V and 7 from J; bases not matched to a gene: 10. CDR3 sequence reads: CASSQVGARGVQPQHF. In DNA form, the CDR3 reads TGTGCCAGCAGCCAAGTCGGAGCCAGGGGGGTGCAGCCCCAGCATTTT.

The rearrangement joins TRBV5-1 to TRBJ1-6, with D hard to call. Per germline, CDR1 SGHRS and CDR2 YFSETQ. V lost 0 bases and J lost 0, with 4 bases in between. This CDR3 region has 15 residues. The CDR3 protein is CASSLEPSYNSPLHF. Written as DNA, the CDR3 is TGCGCCAGCAGCTTGGAACCCTCCTATAATTCACCCCTCCACTTT.

This clonotype was seen ten or more times. The chain has TRBV7-2 and TRBJ2-7; D possibly corresponds to TRBD2 (6 bases). The germline V and J ends were trimmed by 5 bases and 4 bases, with 18 bases remaining between them. Germline V gene sequence: CDR1 SGHTA, CDR2 FQGNSA. The CDR3 is 15 amino acids. The CDR3 region has the DNA TGTGCCAGCAGCGTCTTTCCGGGAGCCGGTTACGAGCAGTACTTC. This codes for CASSVFPGAGYEQYF.

This clonotype has a count of ten or more. This chain joins TRBV7-8 and TRBJ2-7; D is uncertain. From germline, CDR1 is SGHVS and CDR2 FQNEAQ. Trimming removed 1 base at V and 0 bases at J, with 4 bases between. The CDR3 loop spans 13 amino acids. For the CDR3, the DNA is TGTGCCAGCAGCTTAGAGGTCTCCTACGAGCAGTACTTC. Translating gives CASSLEVSYEQYF. Based on the CDR3 plus reference TRBV7-8 and TRBJ2-7, the full variable domain is GAGVSQSPRYKVAKRGQDVALRCDPISGHVSLFWYQQALGQGPEFLTYFQNEAQLDKSGLPSDRFFAERPEGSVSTLKIQRTQQEDSAVYLCASSLEVSYEQYFGPGTRLTVT.

This rearrangement joins TRBV5-1 to TRBJ2-5, with unresolved D. V was clipped by 1 base and J by 7 bases, with 14 bases between them. Germline V gene sequence: CDR1 SGHRS, CDR2 YFSETQ. This CDR3 comprises 14 residues. CDR3 nucleotide sequence: TGCGCCAGCAGCTTGACTGCAGGTGACGGGACCCAGTACTTC. Its translation is CASSLTAGDGTQYF.

V gene TRBV19 combines with J gene TRBJ1-5; 8 nucleotides agree with TRBD1. Germline lookup yields CDR1 LNHDA and CDR2 SQIVND (reference sequence). This CDR3 contains 16 residues. V gave up 2 bases and J gave up 6 bases; unmatched junction bases: 9. CDR3 nucleotide sequence: TGTGCCAGTAGTATACCCTTTGGACAGGGCACTCAGCCCCAGCATTTT. This encodes CASSIPFGQGTQPQHF.

This clonotype turned up a few times. This chain joins TRBV5-4 and TRBJ1-2; weak D call: TRBD1 (5 bases). The CDR3 spans 13 residues. Deletions cut 5 bases from V and 8 bases from J, with 16 bases between. Germline CDR1 SGHNT, CDR2 YYREEE (reference sequence). Here the CDR3 reads CASRTGLRAGYTF. The CDR3 nucleotides are TGTGCCAGCAGAACGGGGCTACGGGCGGGCTACACCTTC.

This chain joins TRBV10-3 and TRBJ2-7, with D perhaps TRBD1 or TRBD2 (5 bases each). Per germline, CDR1 ENHRY and CDR2 SYGVKD. Trimming shortened V by 0 bases and J by 7 bases, and 10 bases separated the two germline ends. The CDR3 consists of 13 residues. The CDR3 nucleotides are TGTGCCATCAGTGAGTCATTCGAGGGGGAGCAGTACTTC. It yields the protein CAISESFEGEQYF.

This clonotype occurred a few times. The V gene is TRBV6-2 or TRBV6-3, the J gene TRBJ2-2, with 7 bases that match TRBD1. The CDR3 has 14 residues. Trimming took 6 bases from V and 7 from J; bases not matched to a gene: 8. Looked up from germline, CDR1 is MNHEY and CDR2 is SVGEGT. The CDR3 coding sequence is TGTGCCAGCAGCGACAGGGAGCTTGGCGGGGAGCTGTTTTTT. The encoded protein is CASSDRELGGELFF.

This clonotype has ten or more counts. V is TRBV7-2 and J is TRBJ2-1, with 11 nucleotides matching TRBD2. Germline CDR1 reads SGHTA; CDR2 reads FQGNSA. Unmatched junction bases numbered 3, after V lost 1 base and J lost 7 bases. The CDR3 runs 15 residues. Here the CDR3 DNA reads TGTGCCAGCAGCTTAGGACTAGCGGGATATAATGAGCAGTTCTTC. As protein: CASSLGLAGYNEQFF.

Only a few counts were recorded for this clonotype. V and J are TRBV28 and TRBJ1-2, with a tentative D call TRBD1 (6 bases). V was cut by 6 bases and J by 8 bases, with 13 bases left in between. Germline V gene sequence: CDR1 MDHEN, CDR2 SYDVKM. This CDR3 comprises 12 residues. This chain's CDR3 is CASSLGGAGYTF. CDR3 DNA sequence: TGTGCCAGCAGCTTAGGGGGGGCAGGCTACACCTTC.

Details on this clonotype: A much larger clone lies a single base off, so this may be a read error. The J gene is TRBJ2-1, the V gene TRBV7-2, with 8 bases identical to TRBD2. The CDR3 is made up of 15 amino acids. The germline gives CDR1 SGHTA, CDR2 FQGNSA. The CDR3 DNA reads TGTGCCAGCAGCCCCTACCCCCGGGGGGGCAATGAGCAGTTGTTC. Residues: CASSPYPRGGNEQLF. Full variable domain (rest looked up from reference TRBV7-2 and TRBJ2-1): GAGVSQSPSNKVTEKGKDVELRCDPISGHTALYWYRQSLGQGLEFLIYFQGNSAPDKSGLPSDRFSAERTGGSVSTLTIQRTQQEDSAVYLCASSPYPRGGNEQLFGPGTRLTVL.

This clonotype was seen ten or more times. CDR3 protein: CASSLQSGGATFYEQYF. The CDR3 bases are TGTGCCAGCAGCTTGCAATCCGGGGGGGCGACTTTCTACGAGCAGTACTTC. V and J are TRBV7-2 and TRBJ2-7; TRBD2 matches at 8 bases. Per the germline V gene, CDR1 is SGHTA and CDR2 is FQGNSA. The CDR3 runs 17 residues. V dropped 3 bases and J dropped 3; count of bases not matched to a gene: 13.

The table lists this clonotype with a few counts. The rearrangement uses TRBV5-4 and TRBJ2-5; unclear D gene. Germline-derived CDR1 and CDR2 are SGHNT and YYREEE (reference sequence). Trimming cost V 1 base and J 0 bases, with 13 bases left between them. The CDR3 spans 16 residues. The CDR3 sequence: CASSLNLVGYQETQYF. The CDR3 DNA is TGTGCCAGCAGCTTGAACCTTGTAGGGTACCAAGAGACCCAGTACTTC. Full variable domain (outside the CDR3, taken from reference TRBV5-4 and TRBJ2-5): ETGVTQSPTHLIKTRGQQVTLRCSSQSGHNTVSWYQQALGQGPQFIFQYYREEENGRGNFPPRFSGLQFPNYSSELNVNALELDDSALYLCASSLNLVGYQETQYFGPGTRLLVL.

This clonotype was recorded a few times. The gene calls are TRBV6-1 and TRBJ2-4, with D perhaps matching TRBD1 or TRBD2 (6 bases each). This CDR3 is 13 amino acids long. The germline V and J ends were trimmed by 6 bases and 6 bases, with 12 bases remaining between them. Per germline, CDR1 MNHNS and CDR2 SASEGT. CDR3 amino acids: CASSSEGGNIQYF. The DNA for the CDR3 is TGTGCCAGCAGCTCCGAGGGGGGAAACATTCAGTACTTC.

The rearrangement joins TRBV11-2 to TRBJ2-7; maybe TRBD1 (6 bases). Germline loops: CDR1 SGHAT, CDR2 FQNNGV. The CDR3 runs to 17 residues. Deletions cut 5 bases from V and 1 base from J, with 21 bases between. As DNA, the CDR3 is TGTGCCAGCAGCCCATACAGGGAAACCCCCTTATCCTACGAGCAGTACTTC. Translation gives CASSPYRETPLSYEQYF.

By sample share, this clonotype is medium-sized (0.01 to 0.1%). The chain joins TRBV28 to TRBJ1-5; no clear D. This CDR3 comprises 13 residues. The germline V gene has CDR1 MDHEN and CDR2 SYDVKM. Trimming removed 6 bases from V and 0 bases from J, with 6 bases in between. The DNA for the CDR3 is TGTGCCAGCAGCTTAGATAGCAATCAGCCCCAGCATTTT. It yields the protein CASSLDSNQPQHF.

The chain joins TRBV28 to TRBJ1-2; D perhaps matches TRBD1 (5 bases). The germline V and J ends were trimmed by 6 bases and 5 bases, with 7 bases remaining between them. The CDR3 runs 11 residues. Germline assignment: CDR1 MDHEN and CDR2 SYDVKM. The CDR3 region has the DNA TGTGCCAGCAGCAGGGTATATGGCTACACCTTC. This sequence encodes CASSRVYGYTF.

V gene TRBV7-6 combines with J gene TRBJ2-7; a possible D gene is TRBD2 (5 bases). The germline CDR1 and CDR2 sequences are SGHVS and FNYEAQ. Trimming removed 5 bases from V and 3 bases from J, with 14 bases in between. The CDR3 is 14 amino acids. The CDR3, as DNA: TGTGCCAGCAGCGGTCGGGGTTTGGGCTACGAGCAGTACTTC. This translates into CASSGRGLGYEQYF.

The CDR3 is CASSVDPFYNEQFF. CDR3 DNA sequence: TGTGCCAGCAGCGTAGACCCCTTTTACAATGAGCAGTTCTTC. The chain links TRBV9 to TRBJ2-1; no reliable D call. Deletions cut 0 bases from V and 4 bases from J, with 8 bases between. The germline V gene has CDR1 SGDLS and CDR2 YYNGEE. The CDR3 totals 14 residues.